A single sample gave rise to the 15 T cell receptor beta chains below, sequenced in a study of shared clonotypes between healthy human individuals. Method: immunoSEQ multiplex PCR; TCRdb's copy keeps in-frame clones and lacks some. The table lists over a million clones, around 82% of them singletons, with roughly 0.62% in the top ten. Sequencing was carried out using memory CD4+ T cells from PBMCs. Subset denoted: CD45RA-negative fraction. The receptors were sampled from a man aged 18-30 years in good health. Some clones in this sample may be carry-over from other donors' samples.

Remarks on this clone: This may be a read error, as it is one base from a much larger clone. V gene TRBV11-2 combines with J gene TRBJ1-4; D ambiguous. Germline V lookup: CDR1 SGHAT, CDR2 FQNNGV. The CDR3 loop spans 11 amino acids. Trimming removed 6 bases from V and 5 bases from J, with 4 bases in between. CDR3 protein: CASSGNEKLFF. The CDR3 nucleotides are TGTGCCAGCAGTGGGAATGAAAAACTGTTTTTT.

A single count supports this clone. The chain links TRBV13 to TRBJ1-1; perhaps TRBD1 as D (5 bases). CDR3 length: 13 amino acids. With 5 bases removed from V and 6 bases from J, the gap between germline ends came to 13 bases. Germline V gene lookup returns CDR1 PRHDT and CDR2 FYEKMQ (reference sequence). The CDR3 is CASSRRGMAEAFF. The CDR3 DNA sequence: TGTGCCAGCAGCCGTCGGGGGATGGCTGAAGCTTTCTTT.

V and J are TRBV7-8 and TRBJ1-5; D perhaps matches TRBD1 (6 bases). The CDR3 totals 17 residues. Looked up from germline, CDR1 is SGHVS and CDR2 is FQNEAQ. V lost 5 bases and J 0 bases, leaving 17 bases between the germline ends. This CDR3 reads CASSPRGGGNSNQPQHF. CDR3 coding DNA: TGTGCCAGCAGCCCCAGAGGGGGGGGAAATAGCAATCAGCCCCAGCATTTT. Based on the CDR3 plus reference TRBV7-8 and TRBJ1-5, the full variable domain is GAGVSQSPRYKVAKRGQDVALRCDPISGHVSLFWYQQALGQGPEFLTYFQNEAQLDKSGLPSDRFFAERPEGSVSTLKIQRTQQEDSAVYLCASSPRGGGNSNQPQHFGDGTRLSIL.

The chain joins TRBV4-3 to TRBJ2-7, with 7 bases lining up with TRBD1. The germline gives CDR1 LGHNA, CDR2 YSLEER. The ends lost 0 bases at V and 0 bases at J; junction bases unmatched: 5. The CDR3 is 16 amino acids. The CDR3 coding sequence is TGCGCCAGCAGCCAAGATACACAGGGGAGCTCCTACGAGCAGTACTTC. Translated, it gives CASSQDTQGSSYEQYF.

The chain employs TRBV5-1 and TRBJ1-1, with a weak D call TRBD1 (5 bases). The CDR3 is 15 amino acids. Germline V gene data show CDR1 as SGHRS and CDR2 as YFSETQ. The germline V and J ends were trimmed by 4 bases and 5 bases, with 18 bases remaining between them. Written as DNA, the CDR3 is TGCGCCAGCAGCGGAGGGACTCAAAGCGTAACTGAAGCTTTCTTT. Translation: CASSGGTQSVTEAFF. The entire variable domain, with the rest obtained from reference TRBV5-1 and TRBJ1-1, is as follows: KAGVTQTPRYLIKTRGQQVTLSCSPISGHRSVSWYQQTPGQGLQFLFEYFSETQRNKGNFPGRFSGRQFSNSRSEMNVSTLELGDSALYLCASSGGTQSVTEAFFGQGTRLTVV.

This clone has a single count. A much larger clone differs by one base, so this may be a read error. This rearrangement joins TRBV4-1 to TRBJ2-7; weak D call: TRBD2 (5 bases). This CDR3 has 14 residues. Per germline, CDR1 MGHRA and CDR2 YSYEKL. CDR3 coding DNA: TGCGCCAGCAGCCAAATGAGCGGCTCCCACGAGCAGTACTTC. Translating gives CASSQMSGSHEQYF.

On this clone itself: Other DNA sequences in the sample encode the same CDR3. The chain uses TRBV29-1 and TRBJ1-1; no definite D call. Trimming stripped 3 bases from V and 11 bases from J, with 25 bases between. Germline V CDR1 and CDR2: SQVTM, ANQGSEA. The CDR3 extends over 15 amino acids. This chain's CDR3 is CSVDKEGIGITGAFF. Here the CDR3 DNA reads TGCAGCGTTGATAAAGAAGGGATTGGGATCACTGGGGCTTTCTTT.

The rearrangement uses TRBV5-1 and TRBJ2-5, with 8 bases matching TRBD1. The CDR3 consists of 15 residues. Germline trimming cut 2 bases from V and 2 bases from J; bases unmatched to any gene: 5. Germline CDR1 SGHRS, CDR2 YFSETQ. CDR3 sequence (DNA): TGCGCCAGCAGCTTCTTGCGGACAGGGCAAGAGACCCAGTACTTC. As protein: CASSFLRTGQETQYF.

Details on this clone: Since a far larger clone is one base different, this is likely a read error. DNA for the CDR3: TGTGCCAGCAGTTTCGAACAGCGCTCCGCCGGGGAGCTGTTTTTT. Translation: CASSFEQRSAGELFF. This chain connects TRBV27 to TRBJ2-2, with no clear D. Trimming took off 3 bases at V and 6 bases at J, with 14 bases between the two ends. The CDR3 sequence is 15 residues long. Germline CDR1 is MNHEY and CDR2 is SMNVEV (reference sequence).

The rearrangement links TRBV28 to TRBJ1-1, with D perhaps matching TRBD1 (5 bases). CDR1 and CDR2 (germline): MDHEN, SYDVKM. This CDR3 has 17 amino acids. V was pared by 5 bases and J by 0 bases, with 19 bases between. This CDR3 is CASSTRTRGNMNTEAFF. In DNA, the CDR3 is TGTGCCAGCAGTACGCGGACGCGGGGCAATATGAACACTGAAGCTTTCTTT. The entire variable domain, with the rest obtained from reference TRBV28 and TRBJ1-1, is as follows: DVKVTQSSRYLVKRTGEKVFLECVQDMDHENMFWYRQDPGLGLRLIYFSYDVKMKEKGDIPEGYSVSREKKERFSLILESASTNQTSMYLCASSTRTRGNMNTEAFFGQGTRLTVV.

The chain is built from TRBV5-1 and TRBJ2-6; 10 bases are shared with TRBD1. Germline CDR1 is SGHRS and CDR2 is YFSETQ. There are 19 residues in the CDR3. V lost 4 bases, J lost 3 bases, and 13 bases stayed unmatched. Here the CDR3 reads CASSPMTGGAPGGANVLTF. In DNA, the CDR3 is TGCGCCAGCAGCCCGATGACAGGGGGCGCCCCTGGTGGGGCCAACGTCCTGACTTTC.

In regard to this clone: A much larger clonotype is one base distant, so this may be a read error. V is TRBV7-6 and J is TRBJ2-3; D is undetermined. This CDR3 is built from 13 residues. The germline CDR1 and CDR2 sequences are SGHVS and FNYEAQ. The V end was cut by 3 bases, the J end by 1 base, with 5 bases between. The CDR3 here is CASSFGGTDTQYF. DNA for the CDR3: TGTGCCAGCAGCTTCGGTGGCACAGATACGCAGTATTTT.

J is TRBJ1-2 and V is TRBV5-1; 9 bases align to TRBD1. Germline V gives CDR1 SGHRS, CDR2 YFSETQ. The CDR3 contains 16 residues. V shed 4 bases and J 1 base; nucleotides not matched to a gene: 8. The DNA of the CDR3 is TGCGCCAGCAGCCGTGCGGACAGGGGAGTTAACTATGGCTACACCTTC. Translated, it gives CASSRADRGVNYGYTF.

This chain links TRBV7-2 with TRBJ1-2; 7 bases map to TRBD1. The germline V gene has CDR1 SGHTA and CDR2 FQGNSA. V lost 5 bases and J lost 2; bases outside the gene matches: 5. This CDR3 is 14 amino acids long. CDR3 loop: CASSPWTGNYGYTF. The CDR3 bases are TGTGCCAGCAGCCCATGGACAGGAAACTATGGCTACACCTTC.

The V call is TRBV6-1, the J call TRBJ1-2; no clear D gene. Germline V CDR1 and CDR2: MNHNS, SASEGT. V gave up 8 bases and J gave up 7 bases, with 11 bases separating them. The CDR3 extends over 11 amino acids. The chain's CDR3 is CASLREGGYTF. The CDR3 DNA is TGTGCCAGCTTGCGGGAGGGTGGCTACACCTTC.